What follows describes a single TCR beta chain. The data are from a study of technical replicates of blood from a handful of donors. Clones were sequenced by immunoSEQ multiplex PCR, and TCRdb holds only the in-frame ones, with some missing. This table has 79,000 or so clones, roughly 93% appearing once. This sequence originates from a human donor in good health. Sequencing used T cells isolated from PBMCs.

The CDR3: CASSYGGSGGNQPQHF. CDR3 DNA sequence: TGTGCCAGCAGTTACGGTGGCTCGGGGGGTAATCAGCCCCAGCATTTT. The chain has TRBV6-6 and TRBJ1-5; a weak D match, TRBD1 (5 bases). Germline CDR1 MNHNY, CDR2 SVGAGI (reference sequence). The CDR3 loop spans 16 amino acids. V gave up 2 bases and J gave up 4 bases, with 15 bases separating them.